The present entry profiles one T cell receptor (beta chain) with its context. This sample is drawn from a study of T-cell reconstitution after alpha-beta-depleted transplantation in children. Preparing the TCRbeta library involved the use of unique molecular identifiers. TCRdb reanalysed the PCR reads using MiXCR and keeps one entry per CDR3 protein. This table has 500,000 or so distinct CDR3 sequences, around a third appearing once. The V end was cut by 6 bases, the J end by 4 bases, with 16 bases between. The CDR3 is 16 amino acids. The material was PBMCs from the stem cell graft donor, obtained from the stem cell graft. This rearrangement joins TRBV12-3 or TRBV12-4 to TRBJ2-6; the D is unclear. The clonotype originates from a human donor who donated a stem cell graft to a child with aplastic anemia. CDR3 coding DNA: TGTGCCAGCAGCCAGAGCCGGGTCGAAGGGGCCAACGTCCTGACTTTC. It is translated as CASSQSRVEGANVLTF.